This T cell receptor beta chain was sequenced for a study of CD8 T cells in ankylosing spondylitis. Overall study results and limits: Disease-associated clones were CD8+ and fairly uncommon in peripheral blood. Matched ankylosing spondylitis synovial fluid reportedly contained a significantly enriched population of disease-linked clones. Fewer than ten highly homologous variants made up a TCR beta motif, and this motif appeared characteristic of ankylosing spondylitis blood.

This clonotype was found once. What it binds is unknown. TCR beta libraries were made by quantitative 5'-RACE with molecular barcodes. Each CDR3 protein gets one entry after TCRdb re-called the 5' RACE reads with MiXCR. The sample consists of around 300,000 distinct CDR3 sequences, 20% to 25% of them appearing once. Deletions cut 11 bases from V and 0 bases from J, with 16 bases between. The CDR3 length is 15 residues. The germline CDR1 and CDR2 sequences are SGHDN and FVKESK. Sample: blood, either unsorted or a sorted T cell fraction (not recorded which). The clonotype was recovered from a female donor with ankylosing spondylitis or in good health (not recorded which). The chain employs TRBV14 and TRBJ2-2; D is uncertain. The DNA for the CDR3 is TGTGCCTCACCCCTTAGGTTCGCGAACACCGGGGAGCTGTTTTTT. Translation: CASPLRFANTGELFF.